Following are 18 T cell receptor beta chains from one sample sequenced in a study of cytomegalovirus exposure and HLA in healthy donors. PCR was performed using 60 Vbeta and 13 Jbeta primers. Generated by immunoSEQ multiplex PCR, the TCRdb table keeps only in-frame clones and is missing some. The data contain 180,000 or so clones, approximately 80% of them singletons. Sequences were obtained from PBMCs. These receptors originate from a woman between 45 and 60 years old in good health and CMV-seropositive.

The chain links TRBV11-3 to TRBJ2-3; a weak D match, TRBD2 (7 bases). CDR1 SGHNT and CDR2 YENEEA come from the germline V gene. With 3 bases removed from V and 5 bases from J, the gap between germline ends came to 12 bases. The CDR3 is made up of 14 amino acids. CDR3 bases: TGTGCCAGCAGCTTGGGGGGGGCGGAAGATACGCAGTATTTT. Translated, it gives CASSLGGAEDTQYF.

The chain carries TRBV5-1 and TRBJ2-1; the match to TRBD2 covers 10 bases. The length of the CDR3 is 15 residues. V shed 1 base, J shed 10 bases, and the junction held 8 bases outside the gene matches. Looked up from germline, CDR1 is SGHRS and CDR2 is YFSETQ. For the CDR3, the DNA is TGCGCCAGCAGCTTGACCGGACTAGCGGTCTACGAGCAGTTCTTC. Encoded protein: CASSLTGLAVYEQFF.

In the case of this clone: Sequence at one end of the junction differs from germline and may be a read error. This chain connects TRBV27 to TRBJ1-5; possible D gene TRBD1, 6 bases. The CDR3 totals 16 residues. Germline lookup yields CDR1 MNHEY and CDR2 SMNVEV (reference sequence). In nucleotides, the CDR3 is TGTGCCAGCAGTCCCGCCCACGAACAGGGCATTCAGCACCAGCATTTT. It translates to CASSPAHEQGIQHQHF.

This chain connects TRBV11-1 to TRBJ1-1; a possible D gene is TRBD1 (5 bases). V lost 2 bases to trimming and J lost 3 bases, with 7 bases between them. Per germline, CDR1 SGHAT and CDR2 FQDESV (reference sequence). The CDR3 totals 13 residues. The CDR3 DNA reads TGTGCCAGCAGCTTAAACAGGTACACTGAAGCTTTCTTT. Translating gives CASSLNRYTEAFF.

CDR3 loop: CASSQGRNSPYEQYF. In DNA, the CDR3 is TGCGCCAGCAGCCAAGGACGGAATAGCCCCTACGAGCAGTACTTC. The rearrangement joins TRBV4-3 to TRBJ2-7; D is unclear. Trimming took 1 base from V and 2 from J, leaving 12 bases between them. The CDR3 extends over 15 amino acids. Germline CDR1 reads LGHNA; CDR2 reads YSLEER.

J is TRBJ1-1 and V is TRBV6-5; the match to TRBD1 covers 8 bases. This CDR3 contains 13 residues. Trimming took 8 bases from V and 11 from J; bases not matched to a gene: 13. Germline assignment: CDR1 MNHEY and CDR2 SVGAGI. This CDR3 reads CASGQGNPTEAFF. DNA for the CDR3: TGTGCCAGCGGACAGGGCAACCCCACCGAGGCTTTCTTT.

This chain uses TRBV27 with TRBJ2-3, with D possibly being TRBD2 (5 bases). The germline V gene encodes CDR1 MNHEY and CDR2 SMNVEV (reference sequence). The CDR3 totals 17 residues. Trimming shortened V by 8 bases and J by 1 base, and 22 bases separated the two germline ends. Here the CDR3 reads CASRPKSGSVRTDTQYF. CDR3 DNA sequence: TGTGCCAGCCGCCCTAAGAGCGGCTCCGTGCGCACAGATACGCAGTATTTT.

This chain uses TRBV6-5 with TRBJ2-7, with unresolved D. There are 14 residues in the CDR3. From germline, CDR1 is MNHEY and CDR2 SVGAGI. Trimming left V 5 bases short and J 0 bases short, with 11 bases between. The CDR3, as DNA: TGTGCCAGCAGTCCCTCGAGGAGCTCCTACGAGCAGTACTTC. Translating it yields CASSPSRSSYEQYF.

This clone has a single count. A read error may account for a junction end that differs from germline. The V call is TRBV7-7, the J call TRBJ2-4; the D gene is possibly TRBD2 (6 bases). The CDR3 runs 18 residues. Germline V CDR1 and CDR2: SSHAT, FNYEAQ (reference sequence). The DNA for the CDR3 is TGTGCTAGCAGCTTAGGGGACTCCCCCGGGGAGCCCAAAAACATTCAGTACTTC. This codes for CASSLGDSPGEPKNIQYF.

This clone was counted a few times. This chain links TRBV15 with TRBJ2-7; 7 bases match TRBD2. The CDR3 consists of 15 residues. CDR1 and CDR2 (germline): LNHNV, YYDKDF (reference sequence). The V and J ends lost 1 base and 1 base, in that order; junction bases with no gene match: 4. The CDR3 DNA is TGTGCCACCAGCAGAGTCGACGGGGGGTCCTACGAGCAGTACTTC. The encoded protein is CATSRVDGGSYEQYF.

The V gene is TRBV7-2, the J gene TRBJ2-7; 8 nucleotides align to TRBD1. The CDR3 has 16 amino acids. The germline gives CDR1 SGHTA, CDR2 FQGNSA. The trim removed 5 bases at V and 2 bases at J, leaving 11 bases unmatched. DNA for the CDR3: TGTGCCAGCAGCCCAAGGACAGGGAGCCTAACCTACGAGCAGTACTTC. Translation: CASSPRTGSLTYEQYF.

The rearrangement joins TRBV19 to TRBJ2-7, with a tentative D call TRBD1 (5 bases). Germline CDR1 and CDR2: LNHDA and SQIVND (reference sequence). CDR3 length: 14 amino acids. V lost 1 base to trimming and J lost 2 bases, with 9 bases between them. The CDR3 here is CASSIAGKAYEQYF. For the CDR3, the DNA is TGTGCCAGTAGTATAGCAGGGAAAGCCTACGAGCAGTACTTC.

The chain combines TRBV2 with TRBJ2-7, with 7 bases that match TRBD2. Germline V lookup: CDR1 SNHLY, CDR2 FYNNEI. The ends lost 7 bases at V and 2 bases at J; junction bases unmatched: 8. This CDR3 is 14 amino acids long. Written as DNA, the CDR3 is TGTGCCAGCACCATCTTGGGGGGGACCTACGAGCAGTACTTC. The encoded protein is CASTILGGTYEQYF.

This chain connects TRBV6-5 to TRBJ2-5, with 7 bases fitting TRBD1. TRBJ2-7 matches the DNA end more closely, so the J call is doubtful. The CDR3 is 14 residues long. Germline V gene lookup returns CDR1 MNHEY and CDR2 SVGAGI. This CDR3 is CASRRGQLSYEQYF. In DNA form, the CDR3 reads TGTGCCAGCAGAAGGGGACAGCTATCCTACGAGCAGTACTTC.

This chain links TRBV5-4 with TRBJ2-7; TRBD2 agrees at 10 bases. The CDR3 runs 14 residues. Germline loops: CDR1 SGHNT, CDR2 YYREEE (reference sequence). The trim removed 4 bases at V and 9 bases at J, leaving 10 bases unmatched. CDR3 residues: CASSRTSGALSQYF. The CDR3 DNA sequence: TGTGCCAGCAGCCGTACTAGCGGGGCCCTCTCGCAGTACTTC.

This clone is a singleton in its sample. The CDR3 DNA is TGCGCCAGCAGCCACCTCTACAATGAGCAGTTCTTC. Encoded protein: CASSHLYNEQFF. The chain couples TRBV4-1 to TRBJ2-1; D not resolved. V lost 3 bases and J lost 3, with 3 bases in between. Germline V gene lookup returns CDR1 MGHRA and CDR2 YSYEKL. CDR3 length equals 12 residues.

The CDR3 region has the DNA TGTGCCAGCAGCTACGGGACAGGGAGGTGGAATGAGCAGTTCTTC. This translates into CASSYGTGRWNEQFF. V is TRBV11-3 and J is TRBJ2-1; 9 positions agree with TRBD1. Trimming at V came to 4 bases and at J to 7 bases, leaving 8 bases not matched to a gene. The germline CDR1 and CDR2 sequences are SGHNT and YENEEA. CDR3 length: 15 residues.

J is TRBJ1-1 and V is TRBV7-2; tentatively, D is TRBD1 (5 bases). CDR1 SGHTA and CDR2 FQGNSA come from the germline V gene. V was pared by 6 bases and J by 5 bases, with 13 bases between. This CDR3 spans 13 amino acids. The CDR3 sequence is CASSQPAGTEAFF. CDR3 nucleotide sequence: TGTGCCAGCAGTCAACCCGCAGGGACTGAAGCTTTCTTT.